The T cell receptor beta chain under discussion was sequenced for a study of regulatory T cells in long-lasting Graves disease. This CDR3 is 12 amino acids long. V was shortened by 3 bases and J by 5 bases, with 10 bases between the two germline ends. CDR1 is SQVTM and CDR2 is ANQGSEA in the germline V gene. Stated time point: newly diagnosed GD, antithyroid drugs for less than 3 months. RNA isolated from PBMCs was used to make the TCR library. Arm-PCR of CDR3 regions with iRepertoire HTBI primers generated TCR beta libraries. TCRdb ran MiXCR on the multiplex PCR reads and lists one entry per CDR3 protein. The table records about 240,000 distinct CDR3 sequences, roughly 21% of them present only once.

The rearrangement uses TRBV29-1 and TRBJ2-5; D unresolved. This sequence originates from a female donor with Graves disease. This material consisted of peripheral blood mononuclear cells (PBMCs), taken at new diagnosis, from a patient treated with antithyroid drugs. The CDR3 sequence: CSVEVGLETQYF. The CDR3 DNA reads TGCAGCGTTGAGGTCGGGCTGGAGACCCAGTACTTC.